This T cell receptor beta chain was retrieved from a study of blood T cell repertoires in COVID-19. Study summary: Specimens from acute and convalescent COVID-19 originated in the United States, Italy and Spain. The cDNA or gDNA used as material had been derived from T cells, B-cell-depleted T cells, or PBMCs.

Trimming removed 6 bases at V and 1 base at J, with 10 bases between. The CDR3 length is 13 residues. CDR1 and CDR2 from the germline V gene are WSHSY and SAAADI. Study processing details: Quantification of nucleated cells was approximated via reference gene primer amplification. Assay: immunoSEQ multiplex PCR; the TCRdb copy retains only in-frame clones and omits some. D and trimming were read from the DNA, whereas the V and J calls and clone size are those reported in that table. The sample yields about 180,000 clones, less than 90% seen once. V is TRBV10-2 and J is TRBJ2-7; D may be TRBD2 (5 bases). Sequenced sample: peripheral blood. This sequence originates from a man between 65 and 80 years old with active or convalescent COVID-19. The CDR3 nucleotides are TGCGCCAGCAGACGCGGGCCTTCCTACGAGCAGTACTTC. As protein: CASRRGPSYEQYF.